These 20 T cell receptor beta chains originate from one sample sequenced in a study of T cell responses to AZD1222 COVID-19 vaccine. Data came from immunoSEQ multiplex PCR; TCRdb stores just in-frame clones and leaves some out. The profile covers roughly 150,000 clones, with 80% to 95% appearing a single time and 1.6% taken by the ten largest. The specimen comprised peripheral blood, sampled on day 0 of AZD1222 vaccination. The source of these receptors is an adult in good health.

The V gene is TRBV7-8, the J gene TRBJ1-5; possible D gene TRBD1, 6 bases. Per germline, CDR1 SGHVS and CDR2 FQNEAQ. The CDR3 is made up of 17 amino acids. V was trimmed by 2 bases and J by 2 bases, leaving 16 bases between them. DNA of the CDR3: TGTGCCAGCAGCTTACGTACAGGGATCGGGGGCAATCAGCCCCAGCATTTT. Translating it yields CASSLRTGIGGNQPQHF.

The rearrangement links TRBV10-1 to TRBJ2-1, with TRBD1 as a possible D gene (6 bases). The V and J ends lost 0 bases and 6 bases respectively, with 21 bases between them. CDR3 length equals 18 residues. CDR1 is WNHNN and CDR2 is SYGVQD in the germline V gene (reference sequence). CDR3 in amino acids: CASSESLNDYRGGNEQFF. The CDR3 coding sequence is TGCGCCAGCAGTGAGTCTTTAAATGACTATAGAGGGGGCAATGAGCAGTTCTTC.

The V call is TRBV6-5, the J call TRBJ1-2; possibly TRBD1 for D (6 bases). V was shortened by 6 bases and J by 4 bases, with 12 bases between the two germline ends. Germline V lookup: CDR1 MNHEY, CDR2 SVGAGI. This CDR3 has 13 amino acids. The CDR3 bases are TGTGCCAGCAGGGGGGCCGGGGCCTATGGCTACACCTTC. As protein: CASRGAGAYGYTF.

This chain connects TRBV30 to TRBJ1-1; D might be TRBD1 (6 bases). This CDR3 is built from 13 residues. V lost 2 bases and J lost 6, with 13 bases in between. From germline, CDR1 is GTSNPN and CDR2 SVGIG (reference sequence). CDR3 in amino acids: CAWSLGGVAEAFF. The CDR3 DNA is TGTGCCTGGAGTTTAGGGGGTGTGGCTGAAGCTTTCTTT.

The J gene is TRBJ1-1, the V gene TRBV12-5; 8 bases agree with TRBD1. The CDR3 runs to 16 residues. V lost 1 base, J lost 2 bases, and 6 bases stayed unmatched. Germline CDR1 and CDR2: LGHNT and FRNRAP. The DNA for the CDR3 is TGTGCTAGTGGTTTGGGACAGGGGTATGTAAACACTGAAGCTTTCTTT. This encodes CASGLGQGYVNTEAFF.

CDR3 in amino acids: CASSYERGAREQYF. CDR3 sequence (DNA): TGTGCCAGCAGTTACGAGCGGGGGGCTCGCGAGCAGTACTTC. This sequence joins TRBV6-5 and TRBJ2-7; 9 bases line up with TRBD2. Germline trimming cut 2 bases from V and 6 bases from J; bases unmatched to any gene: 5. The CDR3 has 14 residues. CDR1 is MNHEY, CDR2 SVGAGI, per germline.

The rearrangement links TRBV7-2 to TRBJ1-2; D uncertain. Trimming shortened V by 5 bases and J by 7 bases, and 14 bases separated the two germline ends. Germline V gene lookup returns CDR1 SGHTA and CDR2 FQGNSA. The CDR3 is 13 amino acids. Here the CDR3 reads CASSPTGQTGYTF. CDR3 bases: TGTGCCAGCAGCCCCACTGGTCAGACTGGCTACACCTTC.

This clone has a single count. The rearrangement joins TRBV2 to TRBJ2-5; 8 positions match TRBD2. V was clipped by 6 bases and J by 5 bases; unmatched bases: 8. The CDR3 covers 14 residues. Germline-derived CDR1 and CDR2 are SNHLY and FYNNEI. The chain's CDR3 is CASRQGLDWETQYF. In nucleotides, the CDR3 is TGTGCCAGCAGACAGGGACTAGATTGGGAGACCCAGTACTTC. Filled out from reference TRBV2 and TRBJ2-5, the complete variable domain reads EPEVTQTPSHQVTQMGQEVILRCVPISNHLYFYWYRQILGQKVEFLVSFYNNEISEKSEIFDDQFSVERPDGSNFTLKIRSTKLEDSAMYFCASRQGLDWETQYFGPGTRLLVL.

The chain uses TRBV24-1 and TRBJ1-3, with a possible D match to TRBD1 (5 bases). The CDR3 contains 16 residues. CDR1 is KGHDR and CDR2 is SFDVKD in the germline V gene. V was clipped by 2 bases and J by 0 bases, with 10 bases between them. CDR3 residues: CATSDSTVLSGNTIYF. CDR3 nucleotides: TGTGCCACCAGTGATTCGACAGTACTCTCTGGAAACACCATATATTTT.

With regard to this clone: The junction does not match germline at one end; this may be a read error. This chain uses TRBV7-7 with TRBJ2-1; D uncertain. This CDR3 has 16 amino acids. Per the germline V gene, CDR1 is SSHAT and CDR2 is FNYEAQ (reference sequence). DNA of the CDR3: TGTGCTAGCAGCTTAGCCGGAACTCGAGTAAGCGATGAGCAGTTCTTC. Amino acid sequence: CASSLAGTRVSDEQFF.

The chain carries TRBV5-1 and TRBJ1-6; 7 bases map to TRBD1. J was trimmed by 8 bases and V by 4 bases; bases with no gene match: 9. In germline, CDR1 is SGHRS, CDR2 YFSETQ. This CDR3 is 15 amino acids long. The CDR3 reads CASSPPTGTDSPLHF. As DNA, the CDR3 is TGCGCCAGCAGCCCTCCGACAGGGACGGATTCACCCCTCCACTTT.

The chain links TRBV19 to TRBJ2-5; D perhaps matches TRBD1 (6 bases). Looked up from germline, CDR1 is LNHDA and CDR2 is SQIVND (reference sequence). Trimming pared 5 bases from V and 1 base from J, leaving 17 bases between. The CDR3 consists of 16 residues. As DNA, the CDR3 is TGTGCCAGTAGTCCCTCTCTGGGGGCTATCCAAGAGACCCAGTACTTC. Translated: CASSPSLGAIQETQYF.

The chain has TRBV9 and TRBJ1-6, with D uncertain. The CDR3 loop spans 13 amino acids. Per the germline V gene, CDR1 is SGDLS and CDR2 is YYNGEE. The V end was cut by 0 bases, the J end by 7 bases, with 5 bases between. This CDR3 is CASSVAANSPLHF. CDR3 bases: TGTGCCAGCAGCGTAGCGGCAAATTCACCCCTCCACTTT.

As DNA, the CDR3 is TGTGCCAGCTCACCAAGGGAGGCAGGGCTTAGGACTGAAGCTTTCTTT. This encodes CASSPREAGLRTEAFF. The chain employs TRBV18 and TRBJ1-1; D might be TRBD1 (5 bases). There are 16 residues in the CDR3. Trimming removed 2 bases from V and 5 bases from J, with 18 bases in between. From germline, CDR1 is KGHSH and CDR2 LQKENI.

The chain carries TRBV5-1 and TRBJ2-2; TRBD1 agrees at 7 bases. CDR3 length: 16 residues. V lost 3 bases and J lost 6; bases outside the gene matches: 11. Germline loops: CDR1 SGHRS, CDR2 YFSETQ. CDR3 DNA sequence: TGCGCCAGCAGCTCCCAGGGGGTCCCGCCATCCGGGGAGCTGTTTTTT. Translation gives CASSSQGVPPSGELFF. The complete variable domain, with remaining parts taken from reference TRBV5-1 and TRBJ2-2, reads KAGVTQTPRYLIKTRGQQVTLSCSPISGHRSVSWYQQTPGQGLQFLFEYFSETQRNKGNFPGRFSGRQFSNSRSEMNVSTLELGDSALYLCASSSQGVPPSGELFFGEGSRLTVL.

The gene calls are TRBV19 and TRBJ2-1, with 15 bases lining up with TRBD2. V shed 5 bases and J 1 base; nucleotides not matched to a gene: 9. Germline V gene lookup returns CDR1 LNHDA and CDR2 SQIVND (reference sequence). The CDR3 sequence is 19 residues long. The CDR3 DNA is TGTGCCAGTAGTGACGTAGGACTAGCGGGAGGGGGATCCTACAATGAGCAGTTCTTC. Encoded protein: CASSDVGLAGGGSYNEQFF.

This clone was detected once. The DNA for the CDR3 is TGTGCCAGCAGTGAATCTACAGGGACCTCCGAGCAGTACTTC. Its protein product is CASSESTGTSEQYF. The rearrangement joins TRBV25-1 to TRBJ2-7, with D possibly TRBD1 on 6 matching bases. The V end lost 1 base, the J end lost 6 bases, and 13 bases lay between the germline ends. The CDR3 loop spans 14 amino acids. The germline CDR1 and CDR2 sequences are MGHDK and SYGVNS.

This clone was observed a single time. The chain links TRBV18 to TRBJ1-6; D not resolved. Germline values: CDR1 KGHSH, CDR2 LQKENI. The CDR3 loop spans 15 amino acids. The ends were cut back, 2 bases at V and 6 bases at J, with 11 bases in the middle. This chain's CDR3 is CASSPRVERNSPLHF. The CDR3 nucleotides are TGTGCCAGCTCACCAAGGGTTGAGCGTAATTCACCCCTCCACTTT.

The rearrangement links TRBV4-2 to TRBJ1-1; the D gene is possibly TRBD1 (5 bases). This CDR3 is built from 14 residues. CDR1 is LGHNA, CDR2 YNFKEQ, per germline. V lost 1 base and J 5 bases, leaving 11 bases between the germline ends. The CDR3 reads CASSQGTTGTEAFF. The CDR3 nucleotides read TGTGCCAGCAGCCAAGGGACAACGGGTACTGAAGCTTTCTTT.

The chain combines TRBV11-2 with TRBJ2-7, with D possibly being TRBD1 (5 bases). CDR3 size: 13 residues. Germline lookup yields CDR1 SGHAT and CDR2 FQNNGV. V was clipped by 0 bases and J by 5 bases, with 8 bases between them. Here the CDR3 reads CASSLDQGDEQYF. The CDR3, as DNA: TGTGCCAGCAGCTTAGATCAGGGCGACGAGCAGTACTTC.